The sequence of this TCR beta chain was determined in a study of blood T cell repertoires in COVID-19. Study details: In each case, the material was cDNA or gDNA derived from T cells, B-cell-depleted T cells, or PBMCs.

Germline V lookup: CDR1 SEHNR, CDR2 FQNEAQ (reference sequence). V lost 6 bases, J lost 1 base, and 13 bases lay in between. There are 15 residues in the CDR3. Profiled with immunoSEQ multiplex PCR; TCRdb holds only in-frame clones, not every one. The profile shows around 250,000 clones, 80% to 90% of them singletons. Sequences were obtained from PBMCs or T cells enriched from blood (not recorded which). The chain employs TRBV7-9 and TRBJ2-1; D perhaps matches TRBD2 (5 bases). The TCR was taken from a woman between 45 and 65 years old who had recovered from COVID-19. CDR3 bases: TGTGCCAGCAGTCCGGGAAGCGTATCCTACAATGAGCAGTTCTTC. This encodes CASSPGSVSYNEQFF.